The 23 T cell receptor beta chains in this list originate from one sample, sequenced in a study of cytomegalovirus exposure and HLA in healthy donors. PCR amplification relied on 60 Vbeta primers (plus 13 Jbeta primers). Method: immunoSEQ multiplex PCR; TCRdb's copy keeps in-frame clones and lacks some. This sample lists about 160,000 clones; its ten largest clones have roughly 1.3%. Material for sequencing was PBMCs. These receptors originate from a woman in her sixties in good health and CMV-seronegative.

This chain uses TRBV10-1 with TRBJ2-3; D possibly corresponds to TRBD1 (6 bases). The CDR3 length is 15 residues. The germline V and J ends were trimmed by 5 bases and 4 bases, with 16 bases remaining between them. Germline CDR1 and CDR2: WNHNN and SYGVQD (reference sequence). As DNA, the CDR3 is TGCGCCAGCAGTATAGGGACAATAGGAGCAGATACGCAGTATTTT. Amino acid sequence: CASSIGTIGADTQYF.

The chain employs TRBV2 and TRBJ1-2, with 9 bases matching TRBD1. The CDR3 is 13 amino acids. The germline V gene has CDR1 SNHLY and CDR2 FYNNEI. Unmatched junction bases numbered 1, after V lost 4 bases and J lost 4 bases. CDR3 sequence (DNA): TGTGCCAGCAGTGTGGACAGGGGCTATGGCTACACCTTC. Amino acids: CASSVDRGYGYTF.

The V and J genes are TRBV5-1 and TRBJ2-3; 9 nucleotides line up with TRBD1. CDR1 and CDR2 from the germline V gene are SGHRS and YFSETQ. With V trimmed by 1 base and J by 4 bases, 4 bases remained unmatched. The CDR3 contains 15 residues. Written as DNA, the CDR3 is TGCGCCAGCAGCTTGCGGGACAGGGTTGCAGATACGCAGTATTTT. Residues: CASSLRDRVADTQYF.

The chain joins TRBV10-2 to TRBJ2-3, with TRBD2 matching 11 bases. The CDR3 covers 15 residues. The ends lost 5 bases at V and 4 bases at J; junction bases unmatched: 5. Germline loops: CDR1 WSHSY, CDR2 SAAADI. CDR3 in DNA: TGCGCCAGCAGTCGTTCGGGACTAGCGGCAGATACGCAGTATTTT. Amino acid sequence: CASSRSGLAADTQYF.

The V call is TRBV5-1, the J call TRBJ2-5; a possible D gene is TRBD1 (7 bases). Germline lookup yields CDR1 SGHRS and CDR2 YFSETQ. Trimming shortened V by 9 bases and J by 5 bases, and 17 bases separated the two germline ends. This CDR3 is 13 amino acids long. CDR3 bases: TGCGCCACCCGGGACGGAGGGGGCGAGACCCAGTACTTC. Protein: CATRDGGGETQYF.

This chain joins TRBV18 and TRBJ2-2; D is possibly TRBD1 (5 bases). V was clipped by 6 bases and J by 6 bases, with 17 bases between them. The CDR3 runs 15 residues. Germline lookup yields CDR1 KGHSH and CDR2 LQKENI. CDR3 sequence reads: CASSRRQSSPGELFF. CDR3 coding DNA: TGTGCCAGCTCTCGCCGACAGTCATCACCCGGGGAGCTGTTTTTT.

The chain combines TRBV9 with TRBJ2-7; 11 bases are shared with TRBD1. This CDR3 spans 14 amino acids. CDR1 and CDR2 (germline): SGDLS, YYNGEE. V lost 4 bases, J lost 5 bases, and 5 bases stayed unmatched. The CDR3 DNA is TGTGCCAGCAGCCCCTGGGACAGGGGGAACGAGCAGTACTTC. It translates to CASSPWDRGNEQYF.

This chain uses TRBV7-9 with TRBJ1-3; D is ambiguous. Per the germline V gene, CDR1 is SEHNR and CDR2 is FQNEAQ (reference sequence). The CDR3 is made up of 17 amino acids. Between the trimmed V and J ends, which lost 5 bases and 0 bases, there was a span of 17 bases. CDR3: CASSPHKTESSGNTIYF. Here the CDR3 DNA reads TGTGCCAGCAGCCCGCATAAAACGGAGAGCTCTGGAAACACCATATATTTT.

V gene TRBV19 combines with J gene TRBJ1-6, with 7 positions matching TRBD1. The CDR3 loop spans 14 amino acids. In germline, CDR1 is LNHDA, CDR2 SQIVND (reference sequence). Trimming cost V 3 bases and J 10 bases; bases outside gene matches: 6. This CDR3 is CASSIRQGRSPLHF. The CDR3, as DNA: TGTGCCAGTAGTATTCGACAGGGTCGGTCACCCCTCCACTTT.

V usage is TRBV19 and J usage is TRBJ1-2; TRBD1 might be the D (6 bases). This CDR3 has 14 residues. V was shortened by 4 bases and J by 1 base, with 10 bases between the two germline ends. Germline V gene data show CDR1 as LNHDA and CDR2 as SQIVND (reference sequence). CDR3 in amino acids: CASSRQELNYGYTF. Here the CDR3 DNA reads TGTGCCAGTAGTAGACAGGAACTTAACTATGGCTACACCTTC.

About this clone itself: In the same sample, other DNA sequences code for this CDR3. The chain recombines TRBV29-1 with TRBJ2-3; 8 nucleotides agree with TRBD1. The CDR3 consists of 13 residues. Germline V gives CDR1 SQVTM, CDR2 ANQGSEA. The V segment lost 6 bases and the J segment 2 bases; nucleotides outside the gene matches: 4. The CDR3 loop is CSVYRGSTDTQYF. DNA for the CDR3: TGCAGCGTCTACAGGGGGTCCACAGATACGCAGTATTTT.

This chain joins TRBV7-2 and TRBJ2-1; 10 nucleotides agree with TRBD2. CDR3 length equals 15 residues. In germline, CDR1 is SGHTA, CDR2 FQGNSA. Trimming removed 4 bases from V and 9 bases from J; junction bases left unmatched: 9. The CDR3 here is CASSSAGGIGGEQFF. The DNA of the CDR3 is TGTGCCAGCAGCTCAGCGGGGGGGATCGGTGGTGAGCAGTTCTTC.

The rearrangement uses TRBV11-3 and TRBJ2-7, with a possible D match to TRBD1 (6 bases). The CDR3 is made up of 15 amino acids. Trimming shortened V by 5 bases and J by 4 bases, and 18 bases separated the two germline ends. Per the germline V gene, CDR1 is SGHNT and CDR2 is YENEEA. DNA of the CDR3: TGTGCCAGCAGCGAACAAACAGGGAGCGATTACGAGCAGTACTTC. Protein product: CASSEQTGSDYEQYF. Filled out from reference TRBV11-3 and TRBJ2-7, the complete variable domain reads EAGVVQSPRYKIIEKKQPVAFWCNPISGHNTLYWYLQNLGQGPELLIRYENEEAVDDSQLPKDRFSAERLKGVDSTLKIQPAELGDSAVYLCASSEQTGSDYEQYFGPGTRLTVT.

The chain couples TRBV29-1 to TRBJ2-1, with TRBD2 matching over 8 bases. Germline CDR1 is SQVTM and CDR2 is ANQGSEA. The CDR3 covers 13 residues. V lost 4 bases to trimming and J lost 2 bases; unmatched junction nucleotides: 1. CDR3: CSVAGRAYNEQFF. As DNA, the CDR3 is TGCAGCGTTGCCGGGAGGGCCTACAATGAGCAGTTCTTC.

J is TRBJ2-5 and V is TRBV18; TRBD2 matches 11 bases. The CDR3 loop spans 14 amino acids. Germline CDR1 KGHSH, CDR2 LQKENI. Unmatched junction bases numbered 1, after V lost 4 bases and J lost 3 bases. The CDR3 nucleotides are TGTGCCAGCTCACTGACTAGCGGGGAAGAGACCCAGTACTTC. Protein product: CASSLTSGEETQYF.

V is TRBV4-2 and J is TRBJ1-1; tentatively, D is TRBD1 (6 bases). Germline lookup yields CDR1 LGHNA and CDR2 YNFKEQ. The germline V and J ends were trimmed by 5 bases and 0 bases, with 13 bases remaining between them. The CDR3 runs to 15 residues. This chain's CDR3 is CASSAAGTLNTEAFF. Here the CDR3 DNA reads TGTGCCAGCAGCGCCGCCGGGACATTGAACACTGAAGCTTTCTTT.

This chain connects TRBV7-2 to TRBJ1-5, with D hard to call. Per germline, CDR1 SGHTA and CDR2 FQGNSA. There are 13 residues in the CDR3. Trimming removed 5 bases at V and 4 bases at J, with 9 bases between. CDR3 region: CASSTRWNQPQHF. CDR3 bases: TGTGCCAGCAGCACCAGATGGAATCAGCCCCAGCATTTT.

The V and J genes are TRBV6-5 and TRBJ1-1; a possible D gene is TRBD1 (6 bases). This CDR3 spans 14 amino acids. The germline V gene has CDR1 MNHEY and CDR2 SVGAGI. The V end was cut by 0 bases, the J end by 2 bases, with 7 bases between. The CDR3 region is CASSYSDRNTEAFF. The CDR3 DNA sequence: TGTGCCAGCAGTTACTCGGACAGAAACACTGAAGCTTTCTTT.

J is TRBJ1-2 and V is TRBV29-1; 7 bases map to TRBD1. The CDR3 sequence is 15 residues long. Looked up from germline, CDR1 is SQVTM and CDR2 is ANQGSEA. V gave up 5 bases and J gave up 0 bases; unmatched junction bases: 9. The CDR3 sequence: CSVSKGAPANYGYTF. In DNA, the CDR3 is TGCAGCGTTTCAAAGGGGGCACCCGCTAACTATGGCTACACCTTC.

This chain uses TRBV6-6 with TRBJ1-3, with a possible D match to TRBD1 (6 bases). CDR1 and CDR2 from the germline V gene are MNHNY and SVGAGI (reference sequence). Trimming pared 6 bases from V and 0 bases from J, leaving 15 bases between. CDR3 length equals 16 residues. CDR3 amino acids: CASRDMDRNSGNTIYF. CDR3 DNA: TGTGCCAGCAGGGACATGGACAGAAACTCTGGAAACACCATATATTTT.

CDR3 bases: TGTGCCAGCAAAGGGGCCTCTGGAAACACCATATATTTT. Translating it yields CASKGASGNTIYF. This rearrangement joins TRBV6-5 to TRBJ1-3; possibly TRBD1 for D (5 bases). Deletions cut 7 bases from V and 0 bases from J, with 7 bases between. Looked up from germline, CDR1 is MNHEY and CDR2 is SVGAGI. The CDR3 consists of 13 residues.

The rearrangement joins TRBV6-5 to TRBJ2-7; D unclear. V was shortened by 6 bases and J by 2 bases, with 5 bases between the two germline ends. CDR1 is MNHEY, CDR2 SVGAGI, per germline. The CDR3 runs 11 residues. CDR3 sequence reads: CASRSTYEQYF. CDR3 sequence (DNA): TGTGCCAGCAGGAGCACCTACGAGCAGTACTTC.

V is TRBV4-2 and J is TRBJ1-2, with 7 bases matching TRBD1. This CDR3 comprises 15 residues. V lost 0 bases to trimming and J lost 8 bases; unmatched junction nucleotides: 9. The germline V gene encodes CDR1 LGHNA and CDR2 YNFKEQ. CDR3 DNA: TGTGCCAGCAGCCAAGAAAGGGCAGGGGGTGGGGGCTACACCTTC. This gives the protein CASSQERAGGGGYTF.